This is a list of T cell receptor beta chains from one sample in a study of T cells after yellow fever vaccination. Using its own MiXCR run on the 5' RACE reads, TCRdb lists one record per CDR3 protein. The data contain roughly 310,000 distinct CDR3 sequences, around 3.9% of them singletons. Sequencing was performed on PBMCs, taken on the day of the yellow fever booster vaccination. The receptors were sampled from a man aged 18 to 30 who received the YFV17D yellow fever vaccine. Each CDR3 is given with its conserved first and last residue. The D gene is left open where the match is weak. Clone size appears in some rows only: once, few, many, or a class for an expanded clone.

d_gene: TRBD2; abundance: NA; v_gene: TRBV20-1; j_gene: TRBJ2-3; CDR3aa: CSAPGGGADTQYF; CDR3nt: TGCAGTGCCCCGGGGGGGGGAGCGGATACGCAGTATTTT
d_gene: TRBD2; abundance: NA; v_gene: TRBV20-1; j_gene: TRBJ2-3; CDR3aa: CSPRRRGGTDTQYF; CDR3nt: TGCAGTCCGAGAAGACGGGGGGGCACAGATACGCAGTATTTT
d_gene: TRBD2; abundance: few; v_gene: TRBV12-3/TRBV12-4; j_gene: TRBJ2-2; CDR3aa: CASSLRLLRGAPGTGELFF; CDR3nt: TGTGCCAGCAGTTTAAGATTGTTGCGGGGGGCCCCTGGGACCGGGGAGCTGTTTTTT
d_gene: NA; abundance: few; v_gene: TRBV19; j_gene: TRBJ1-1; CDR3aa: CASKEDTEAFF; CDR3nt: TGTGCCAGTAAGGAGGACACTGAAGCTTTCTTT
d_gene: NA; abundance: many; v_gene: TRBV6-2/TRBV6-3; j_gene: TRBJ1-5; CDR3aa: CASSYGTSLVQPQHF; CDR3nt: TGTGCCAGCAGTTACGGGACGTCCTTAGTTCAGCCCCAGCATTTT
d_gene: TRBD1; abundance: NA; v_gene: TRBV7-2; j_gene: TRBJ2-2; CDR3aa: CASGTGPHTGELFF; CDR3nt: TGTGCCAGCGGGACAGGGCCGCACACCGGGGAGCTGTTTTTT
d_gene: TRBD1; abundance: many; v_gene: TRBV6-5; j_gene: TRBJ2-7; CDR3aa: CASSPRDRGREQYF; CDR3nt: TGTGCCAGCAGCCCCAGGGACAGGGGGCGGGAGCAGTACTTC
d_gene: NA; abundance: few; v_gene: TRBV5-6; j_gene: TRBJ2-7; CDR3aa: CASGAGPGSYEQYF; CDR3nt: TGTGCCAGCGGCGCGGGTCCTGGGTCCTACGAGCAGTACTTC
d_gene: TRBD2; abundance: many; v_gene: TRBV24-1; j_gene: TRBJ2-3; CDR3aa: CATSERVGGAADTQYF; CDR3nt: TGTGCCACCAGTGAGCGCGTCGGGGGGGCGGCAGATACGCAGTATTTT
d_gene: TRBD1; abundance: few; v_gene: TRBV9; j_gene: TRBJ1-5; CDR3aa: CASSVGGQGYQPQHF; CDR3nt: TGTGCCAGCAGCGTAGGGGGACAGGGGTATCAGCCCCAGCATTTT
d_gene: NA; abundance: NA; v_gene: TRBV6-5; j_gene: TRBJ2-5; CDR3aa: CASSYSSVPGWETQYF; CDR3nt: TGTGCCAGCAGTTACTCGAGCGTCCCAGGTTGGGAGACCCAGTACTTC
d_gene: NA; abundance: NA; v_gene: TRBV5-1; j_gene: TRBJ2-7; CDR3aa: CASSSTQVEQYF; CDR3nt: TGCGCCAGCAGCTCGACTCAGGTCGAGCAGTACTTC
d_gene: NA; abundance: few; v_gene: TRBV19; j_gene: TRBJ1-1; CDR3aa: CASSPRGGTAFF; CDR3nt: TGTGCCAGTAGTCCCAGGGGAGGGACGGCTTTCTTT
d_gene: TRBD2; abundance: few; v_gene: TRBV12-3/TRBV12-4; j_gene: TRBJ2-2; CDR3aa: CASSWTSRIGELFF; CDR3nt: TGTGCCAGCAGTTGGACTAGCCGCATCGGGGAGCTGTTTTTT
d_gene: NA; abundance: many; v_gene: TRBV6-6; j_gene: TRBJ2-1; CDR3aa: CATTRSNEQFF; CDR3nt: TGTGCCACCACTCGCAGTAATGAGCAGTTCTTC
d_gene: NA; abundance: many; v_gene: TRBV18; j_gene: TRBJ2-3; CDR3aa: CASSPTRTTDTQYF; CDR3nt: TGTGCCAGCTCACCGACTAGGACGACAGATACGCAGTATTTT
d_gene: NA; abundance: many; v_gene: TRBV20-1; j_gene: TRBJ2-2; CDR3aa: CSARDIKDLFGELFF; CDR3nt: TGCAGTGCTAGAGATATAAAGGACTTATTCGGGGAGCTGTTTTTT
d_gene: NA; abundance: NA; v_gene: TRBV27; j_gene: TRBJ2-3; CDR3aa: CASSYGTNLRTDTQYF; CDR3nt: TGTGCCAGCAGTTACGGGACCAACCTGCGCACAGATACGCAGTATTTT
d_gene: NA; abundance: many; v_gene: TRBV5-1; j_gene: TRBJ1-1; CDR3aa: CASSLRGRTEAFF; CDR3nt: TGCGCCAGCAGCTTGCGGGGGCGGACTGAAGCTTTCTTT
d_gene: TRBD2; abundance: many; v_gene: TRBV5-1; j_gene: TRBJ2-5; CDR3aa: CASSPPGGPSETQYF; CDR3nt: TGCGCCAGCAGCCCCCCGGGGGGACCTAGCGAGACCCAGTACTTC
d_gene: TRBD1; abundance: few; v_gene: TRBV4-2; j_gene: TRBJ1-5; CDR3aa: CASSQAWTGIEGNQPQHF; CDR3nt: TGTGCCAGCAGCCAAGCCTGGACAGGGATTGAGGGGAATCAGCCCCAGCATTTT
d_gene: NA; abundance: few; v_gene: TRBV20-1; j_gene: TRBJ2-3; CDR3aa: CSARDWGGGTDTQYF; CDR3nt: TGCAGTGCCAGAGACTGGGGCGGGGGCACAGATACGCAGTATTTT